One sample yielded the 5 T cell receptor beta chains listed below, sequenced in a study of shared clonotypes between healthy human individuals. Produced via immunoSEQ multiplex PCR; TCRdb's table is partial and in-frame only. Among about 870,000 clones listed, around 92% were seen once. Naivety among CD8 cells was defined by CD45RO negativity and positive CCR7 selection, thereby excluding terminally differentiated effector memory CD45RA+ cells. The sample consisted of naive CD8+ T cells sorted from blood. All receptors come from a man younger than 45 in good health.

A word on this clone: Additional DNA sequences in this sample encode the identical CDR3. V usage is TRBV27 and J usage is TRBJ1-1; D possibly corresponds to TRBD1 (6 bases). Germline loops: CDR1 MNHEY, CDR2 SMNVEV (reference sequence). V lost 4 bases and J 2 bases, leaving 11 bases between the germline ends. This CDR3 region has 14 residues. This CDR3 reads CASSSGGANTEAFF. Written as DNA, the CDR3 is TGTGCCAGCAGTTCCGGGGGGGCAAACACTGAAGCTTTCTTT.

The chain combines TRBV7-2 with TRBJ2-5, with 9 nucleotides matching TRBD2. The germline gives CDR1 SGHTA, CDR2 FQGNSA. Losses at the gene ends were 5 bases for V and 0 bases for J; bases not matched to a gene: 7. The CDR3 has 16 amino acids. The DNA of the CDR3 is TGTGCCAGCAGCACCGCTAGCGGGACGTACCAAGAGACCCAGTACTTC. It yields the protein CASSTASGTYQETQYF. Supplemented by reference TRBV7-2 and TRBJ2-5, the full variable domain reads GAGVSQSPSNKVTEKGKDVELRCDPISGHTALYWYRQSLGQGLEFLIYFQGNSAPDKSGLPSDRFSAERTGGSVSTLTIQRTQQEDSAVYLCASSTASGTYQETQYFGPGTRLLVL.

The chain employs TRBV28 and TRBJ2-3; a possible D gene is TRBD1 (6 bases). There are 15 residues in the CDR3. Germline V CDR1 and CDR2: MDHEN, SYDVKM. V was shortened by 5 bases and J by 0 bases, with 12 bases between the two germline ends. The CDR3 sequence is CASSPGTTSTDTQYF. CDR3 DNA: TGTGCCAGCAGTCCCGGGACAACTAGCACAGATACGCAGTATTTT. Full variable domain (rest looked up from reference TRBV28 and TRBJ2-3): DVKVTQSSRYLVKRTGEKVFLECVQDMDHENMFWYRQDPGLGLRLIYFSYDVKMKEKGDIPEGYSVSREKKERFSLILESASTNQTSMYLCASSPGTTSTDTQYFGPGTRLTVL.

The V call is TRBV10-3, the J call TRBJ1-5; maybe TRBD1 (5 bases). Germline CDR1 is ENHRY and CDR2 is SYGVKD. The CDR3 has 16 residues. Trimming pared 2 bases from V and 2 bases from J, leaving 13 bases between. CDR3 bases: TGTGCCATCAGTGAGAGACAGCCCAGTGGCAATCAGCCCCAGCATTTT. Protein sequence: CAISERQPSGNQPQHF.

The chain joins TRBV11-3 to TRBJ2-1; 7 bases line up with TRBD2. V was clipped by 2 bases and J by 3 bases; unmatched bases: 4. The CDR3 contains 15 residues. Germline V CDR1 and CDR2: SGHNT, YENEEA. In nucleotides, the CDR3 is TGTGCCAGCAGCTTATATGGGGAGGGCTACAATGAGCAGTTCTTC. Translated: CASSLYGEGYNEQFF.